The sequence of this T cell receptor beta chain was determined in a study of blood T cell repertoires in COVID-19. Produced via immunoSEQ multiplex PCR; TCRdb's table is partial and in-frame only. The sample has about 440,000 clones, roughly 91% seen once. Recruitment covered fewer than 25 US areas and drew participants whose ages spanned about 18 to 100 years. The source is a young man who had recovered from COVID-19. Sequenced sample: PBMCs or T cells enriched from blood (not recorded which).

In DNA, the CDR3 is TGTGCCAGTAGTATAGGCGGGGCGGGTTTTCAGCCCCAGCATTTT. This sequence encodes CASSIGGAGFQPQHF. The chain uses TRBV19 and TRBJ1-5, with a tentative D call TRBD1 (5 bases). The V end was cut by 1 base, the J end by 6 bases, with 13 bases between. CDR3 length: 15 amino acids. The V gene's germline CDR1 is LNHDA and CDR2 SQIVND (reference sequence).